The TCR beta chain described here comes from a study of T-cell reconstitution after alpha-beta-depleted transplantation in children. The CDR3 contains 16 residues. With 5 bases removed from V and 0 bases from J, the gap between germline ends came to 11 bases. CDR1 is SEHNR and CDR2 is FQNEAQ in the germline V gene (reference sequence). Preparing the TCRbeta library involved the use of unique molecular identifiers. TCRdb reprocessed the PCR reads via MiXCR and lists one record per CDR3 protein. The table has about 610,000 distinct CDR3 sequences, under 12% seen once. Ten or more counts support this clonotype.

The V and J genes are TRBV7-9 and TRBJ2-6; weak D call: TRBD2 (6 bases). Sequencing was performed on PBMCs from the stem cell graft donor, taken from the stem cell graft. The receptor was derived from a human donor who donated a stem cell graft to a child with acute myeloid leukemia. This CDR3 is CASSHGGSSGANVLTF. CDR3 nucleotides: TGTGCCAGCAGCCATGGAGGGAGCTCTGGGGCCAACGTCCTGACTTTC.